Listed below are T cell receptor beta chains from one sample, sequenced in a study of beta chain features in type 1 diabetes. Profiled with immunoSEQ multiplex PCR; TCRdb holds only in-frame clones, not every one. The data hold about 620,000 clones, with around 15% observed a single time. The sample was naive CD4+ T cells from blood. Receptors originate from a man between 18 and 29 years old in good health. Both conserved end residues are part of each CDR3. Fields, in order: D gene, J gene, clone size, V gene, CDR3 DNA, CDR3 protein. A D gene is named only where the DNA matches it firmly. The size of a clone is reported for some rows only, either as once, few or many, or as a class for expanded clones.

- TRBJ2-2 - TRBV7-2 TGTGCCAGCAGCCGTAGACAGGCCGGGGGAAGGGGGGAGCTGTTTTTT CASSRRQAGGRGELFF
- TRBJ2-7 - TRBV6-5 TGTGCCAGCAGTAGATCCGTGGGCGGCCCCTACGAGCAGTACTTC CASSRSVGGPYEQYF
- TRBJ1-2 few TRBV7-9 TGTGCCAGCAGCTCAGGGACACCCTATGGCTACACCTTC CASSSGTPYGYTF
TRBD1 TRBJ2-3 once TRBV5-1 TGCGCCAGCAGCTTGGCGGACAGGGTGACAGATACGCAGTATTTT CASSLADRVTDTQYF
- TRBJ2-1 few TRBV7-6 TGTGCCAGCAGCTTATCTCCTAAGCAGTTCTTC CASSLSPKQFF
- TRBJ2-7 few TRBV2 TGTGCCAGCGGCAAATCGACAGTCTCATCCTACGAGCAGTACTTC CASGKSTVSSYEQYF
- TRBJ2-5 - TRBV10-3 TGTGCCATCAGCTTAGAAGCGGCCCAAGGGGAGACCCAGTACTTC CAISLEAAQGETQYF
TRBD2 TRBJ2-3 - TRBV27 TGTGCCAGCCGTCGGGGGGGCCCCACAGATACGCAGTATTTT CASRRGGPTDTQYF
TRBD1 TRBJ1-6 - TRBV7-3 TGTGCCAGCAGCCTCGGGACAGTGCCTAATTCACCCCTCCACTTT CASSLGTVPNSPLHF
- TRBJ1-6 few TRBV11-2 TGTGCCAGCAGCTTAGATCTTGTCACCCGCCTCCACTTT CASSLDLVTRLHF